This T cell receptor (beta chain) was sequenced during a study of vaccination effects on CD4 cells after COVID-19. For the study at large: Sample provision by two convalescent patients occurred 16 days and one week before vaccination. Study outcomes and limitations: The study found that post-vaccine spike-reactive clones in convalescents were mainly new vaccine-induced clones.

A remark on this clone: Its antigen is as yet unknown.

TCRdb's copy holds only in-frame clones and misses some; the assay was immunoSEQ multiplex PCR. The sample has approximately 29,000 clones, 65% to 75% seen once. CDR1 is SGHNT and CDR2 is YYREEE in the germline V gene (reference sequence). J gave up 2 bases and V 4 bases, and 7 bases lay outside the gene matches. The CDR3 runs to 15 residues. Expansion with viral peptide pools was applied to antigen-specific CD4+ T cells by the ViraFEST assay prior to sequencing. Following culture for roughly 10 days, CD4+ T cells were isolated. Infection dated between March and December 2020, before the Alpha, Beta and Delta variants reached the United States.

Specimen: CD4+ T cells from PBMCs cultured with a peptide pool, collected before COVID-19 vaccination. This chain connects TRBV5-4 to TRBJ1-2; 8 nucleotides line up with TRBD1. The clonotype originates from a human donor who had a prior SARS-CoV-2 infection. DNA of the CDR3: TGTGCCAGCAGCCCCTGGGACAGGAGAAACTATGGCTACACCTTC. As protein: CASSPWDRRNYGYTF.